Given below is one T cell receptor beta chain in context. This record belongs to a study of blood T cell repertoires in COVID-19. The participants were between roughly 18 and 100 years old and came from roughly 24 US areas. As handled by the study authors: Estimation of nucleated cell counts was performed using reference gene primer amplification. Libraries were prepared by immunoSEQ multiplex PCR; TCRdb keeps only in-frame clonotypes and omits some of them. That table furnishes V, J and clone size, whereas the DNA furnished D and trimming. The sample lists some 300,000 clones; about 88% were seen once. There are 12 residues in the CDR3. Germline V gene sequence: CDR1 SGHAT, CDR2 FQNNGV. Trimming removed 4 bases from V and 6 bases from J, with 10 bases in between.

Sequencing was performed on PBMCs or T cells enriched from blood (not recorded which). The chain is built from TRBV11-2 and TRBJ2-7; TRBD2 might be the D (5 bases). This sequence originates from a woman in her fifties or sixties in a cohort exposed to, infected with or recovered from COVID-19 (not recorded which). The CDR3 spells CASSSTGIEQYF. The CDR3 DNA follows: TGTGCCAGCAGCTCTACGGGAATCGAGCAGTACTTC.